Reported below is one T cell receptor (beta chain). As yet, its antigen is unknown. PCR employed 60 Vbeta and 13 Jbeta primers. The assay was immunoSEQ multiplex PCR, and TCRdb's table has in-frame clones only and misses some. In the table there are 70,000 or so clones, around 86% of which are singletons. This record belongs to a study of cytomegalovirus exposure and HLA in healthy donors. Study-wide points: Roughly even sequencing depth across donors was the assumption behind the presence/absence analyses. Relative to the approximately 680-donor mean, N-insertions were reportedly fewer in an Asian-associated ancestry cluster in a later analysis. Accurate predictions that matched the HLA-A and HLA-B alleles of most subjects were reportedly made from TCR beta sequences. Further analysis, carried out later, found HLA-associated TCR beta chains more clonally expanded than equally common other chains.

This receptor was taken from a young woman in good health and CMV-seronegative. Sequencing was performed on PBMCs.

This CDR3 is CASRGTSGRGGNEQFF. The CDR3 DNA reads as TGTGCCAGCAGGGGGACTAGCGGGAGGGGGGGCAATGAGCAGTTCTTC. The chain is built from TRBV9 and TRBJ2-1; 16 bases align to TRBD2. Germline-derived CDR1 and CDR2 are SGDLS and YYNGEE. V shed 5 bases and J 6 bases; nucleotides not matched to a gene: 5. The CDR3 is 16 residues long. The variable domain in full, with the rest retrieved from reference TRBV9 and TRBJ2-1, is DSGVTQTPKHLITATGQRVTLRCSPRSGDLSVYWYQQSLDQGLQFLIQYYNGEERAKGNILERFSAQQFPDLHSELNLSSLELGDSALYFCASRGTSGRGGNEQFFGPGTRLTVL.